A selection of T cell receptor beta chains follows, all from one sample in a study. TCRdb redid the calling of the 5' RACE reads with MiXCR, one entry per CDR3 protein. This table has some 44,000 distinct CDR3 sequences, 25% to 35% appearing once. Material for sequencing was tumor-infiltrating memory CD4+ T cells sorted from the breast tumor. The origin of the receptors is a female donor with breast cancer. Each CDR3 is given with its conserved first and last residue.

V gene	CDR3 protein
TRBV18	CASSPPSTGGSDTQYF
TRBV5-1	CASSDLQGGGYTF
TRBV9	CASSAGGRGGYNEQFF
TRBV28	CASRSASGRFPDTQYF
TRBV27	CASSRQGANEQYF
TRBV7-9	CASSALTGTEAFF
TRBV12-3/TRBV12-4	CASSLRTVYSNQPQHF
TRBV27	CASGGLAWEQFF
TRBV9	CASSTRTGMLTDTQYF
TRBV4-3	CASSQDSPGSGPTDTQYF
TRBV15	CATSRGTSASTDTQYF
TRBV12-3/TRBV12-4	CASSNGGQGSDQPQHF
TRBV6-1	CASSEVNVAGGEQFF
TRBV20-1	CSARGDRDYNEQFF
TRBV28	CASIQPIGGPNQPQHF
TRBV6-1	CASSKHILAGGSYNEQFF
TRBV20-1	CSASDFLSGNTIYF
TRBV7-9	CASSPSRGAFSGNTIYF
TRBV30	CAWSPGTEAFF
TRBV20-1	CSASTGGWGIYNEQFF
TRBV7-2	CASSLTVNYGYTF
TRBV24-1	CATSDFGQGVQDTQYF
TRBV11-2	CASSNSRASGPSTDTQYF
TRBV12-3/TRBV12-4	CASSLGQGFTEAFF
TRBV7-2	CASSSSGASTGELFF
TRBV27	CASSGRGMHNEQFF
TRBV7-9	CASSLYGKGRSSYNEQFF
TRBV10-3	CAISDISGGSGELFF
TRBV5-1	CASSLQGSTNEQFF
TRBV4-3	CASSQDGTSGSMGNEQFF
TRBV15	CATRRTGETQYF
TRBV2	CASNLALNQPQHF
TRBV12-3/TRBV12-4	CASSYDRGNIQYF
TRBV7-2	CASSSDFSGTTDTQYF
TRBV7-9	CASSGAPIRSYEQYF
TRBV6-1	CASRPVRASGYNEQFF
TRBV21-1	CASSKETGTGRSEQYF
TRBV12-3/TRBV12-4	CASSSHGESWPKNIQYF
TRBV6-5	CASGLRIAGVYEQYF
TRBV4-1	CASSPRDRGQLPYGYTF